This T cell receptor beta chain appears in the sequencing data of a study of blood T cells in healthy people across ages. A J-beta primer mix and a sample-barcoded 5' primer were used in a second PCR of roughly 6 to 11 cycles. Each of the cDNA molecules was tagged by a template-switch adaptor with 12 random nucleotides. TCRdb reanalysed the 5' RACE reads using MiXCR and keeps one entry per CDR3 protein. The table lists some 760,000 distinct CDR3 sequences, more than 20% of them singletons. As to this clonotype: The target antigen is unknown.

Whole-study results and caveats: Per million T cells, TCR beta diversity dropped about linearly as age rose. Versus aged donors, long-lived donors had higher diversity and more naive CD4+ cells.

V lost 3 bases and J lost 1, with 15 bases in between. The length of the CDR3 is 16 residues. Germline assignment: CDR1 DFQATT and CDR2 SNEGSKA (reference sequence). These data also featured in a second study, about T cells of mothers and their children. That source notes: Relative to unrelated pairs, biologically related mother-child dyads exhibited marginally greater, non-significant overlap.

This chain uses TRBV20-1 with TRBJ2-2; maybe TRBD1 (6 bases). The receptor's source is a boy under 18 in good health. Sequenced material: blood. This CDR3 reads CSASPWGRGNTGELFF. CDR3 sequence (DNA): TGCAGTGCTAGCCCATGGGGCAGGGGGAACACCGGGGAGCTGTTTTTT.